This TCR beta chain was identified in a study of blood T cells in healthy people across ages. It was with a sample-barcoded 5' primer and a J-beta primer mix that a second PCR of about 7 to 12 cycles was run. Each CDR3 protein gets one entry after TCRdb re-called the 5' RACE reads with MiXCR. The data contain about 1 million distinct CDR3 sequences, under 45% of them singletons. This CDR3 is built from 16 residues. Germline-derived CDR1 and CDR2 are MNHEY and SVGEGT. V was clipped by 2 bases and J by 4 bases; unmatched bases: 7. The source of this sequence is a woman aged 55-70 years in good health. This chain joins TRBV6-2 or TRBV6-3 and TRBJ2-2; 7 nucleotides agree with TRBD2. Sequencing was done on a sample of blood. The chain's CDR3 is CASSYGLASGTGELFF. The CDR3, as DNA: TGTGCCAGCAGTTACGGTTTGGCTAGCGGCACCGGGGAGCTGTTTTTT.